The TCR beta chain described here comes from a study of blood T cell repertoires in COVID-19 (dated by TCRdb to about 2020). Notes on the research overall: Samples from collaborators originated in the United States, Italy and Spain and spanned both the acute and convalescent phases of COVID-19. The material from the prospective study consisted of cDNA or gDNA derived from T cells, B-cell-depleted T cells, or PBMCs. The dataset comprised deeply sampled blood TCRbeta repertoires from subjects exposed to, actively infected with, or recovered from COVID-19. The repertoires were released in a freely available public database intended as a resource for research on the immune response to SARS-CoV-2. The samples were drawn from two sources: the first 160 participants of the ongoing ImmuneRACE study, and 1,200 or so subjects contributed by 6 global collaborators. The sample metadata nearly always contained a de-identified subject ID, COVID-19 status, age in years and sex. Where available, HLA class I and class II types were obtained from metadata supplied by the sample provider rather than from assay-based typing. Summary of the overall study and its limitations: How much clinical and demographic metadata was included differed by source and by participant, and the metadata was provided uncurated.

In regard to this clone: Which antigen it targets is not known. Base qualities are missing; no much larger clone stands one base away.

TCRbeta CDR3 regions were amplified from genomic DNA using the immunoSEQ Assay, a bias-controlled multiplex PCR. Concerning the study's data processing: The number of nucleated cells in each sample was estimated from the amplification of reference gene primers within the assay. To quantify the absolute abundance of each unique TCRbeta CDR3 rearrangement, sequence reads were collapsed and filtered. For each sample, productive Simpson clonality was calculated by taking the square root of Simpson's diversity index across productive rearrangements. TCRdb carries this immuneACCESS record with in-frame sequences only. Its versions omit some clonotypes, under half of them owing to an unresolved V gene in the studies checked, with the rest unexplained. V and J calls and clone size come straight from that table; D and trimming were deduced from the DNA. This sample has approximately 91,000 clones in its table, and about four fifths of those were observed once. Roughly 9.8% of the sample lies in the top ten.

The collaborating institutions used their own protocols to collect whole blood in K2EDTA tubes. For TCRbeta analysis, collaborators shipped samples as frozen whole blood, isolated PBMCs, or DNA extracted from either of those sample types. The junction shows trimming of 3 bases on V and 5 bases on J, and the gene matches do not reach 10 bases of it. CDR1 KGHSH and CDR2 LQKENI were looked up in the germline V gene. The CDR3 starts with the cysteine, ends with the phenylalanine, and has 15 residues. The DNA shown is the 45-base CDR3, in frame from base 1. This sequence was found in a woman at least 80 years old with acute or convalescent COVID-19. The chain uses TRBV18 and TRBJ2-7, and TRBD2 aligns with 7 junction nucleotides. The sequenced sample consisted of peripheral blood. Here is the DNA: TGTGCCAGCTCACCCTCCGGGCGGGAGCTCAACGAGCAGTACTTC. It translates to CASSPSGRELNEQYF.